The rows below give T cell receptor beta chains drawn from one sample of a study of OX40 agonist ivuxolimab in advanced cancers. The data were produced by immunoSEQ multiplex PCR, yet TCRdb's version contains in-frame clones alone and is incomplete. This table holds about 43,000 clones, approximately 83% found once. This specimen was CD4+ or CD8+ T cells sorted from blood, taken in a trial of the OX40 agonist ivuxolimab. These receptors were collected from an adult with an advanced solid tumor such as melanoma, head and neck, liver or kidney cancer. CDR3s include the opening cysteine and the closing phenylalanine or tryptophan.

CASSLAGGQNNYGYTF	TRBV5-4	TRBJ1-2
CASQVGTGYYEQYF	TRBV28	TRBJ2-7
CASSLSGNSNTGELFF	TRBV5-5	TRBJ2-2
CASSKGLSTEQYF	TRBV7-8	TRBJ2-7
CASSVRGESGNEQYF	TRBV9	TRBJ2-7
CASSPSPWGEQFF	TRBV28	TRBJ2-1
CASSLAGNLGSGRYYEQYF	TRBV7-2	TRBJ2-7
CASRDLGGHNSPLHF	TRBV25-1	TRBJ1-6
CASSYSLGSHDGYTF	TRBV6-5	TRBJ1-2
CASSQDQGLAGGGTGELFF	TRBV4-2	TRBJ2-2
CASSRTGTNEKLFF	TRBV7-9	TRBJ1-4
CASSAYNPPSTGELFF	TRBV9	TRBJ2-2
CASSLVSRAPNEKLFF	TRBV7-8	TRBJ1-4
CASSVDGGVQETQYF	TRBV2	TRBJ2-5
CASSRENRGWELFF	TRBV5-4	TRBJ2-2